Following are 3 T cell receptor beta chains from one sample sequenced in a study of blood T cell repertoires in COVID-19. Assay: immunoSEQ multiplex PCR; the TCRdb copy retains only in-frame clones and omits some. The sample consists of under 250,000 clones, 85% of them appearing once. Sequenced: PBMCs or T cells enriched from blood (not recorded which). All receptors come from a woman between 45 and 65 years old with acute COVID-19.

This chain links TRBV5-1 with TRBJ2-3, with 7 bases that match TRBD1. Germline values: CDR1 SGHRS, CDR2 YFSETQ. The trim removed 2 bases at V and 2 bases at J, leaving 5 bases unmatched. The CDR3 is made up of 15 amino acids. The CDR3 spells CASSFRTGPTDTQYF. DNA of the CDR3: TGCGCCAGCAGCTTTAGGACAGGACCCACAGATACGCAGTATTTT.

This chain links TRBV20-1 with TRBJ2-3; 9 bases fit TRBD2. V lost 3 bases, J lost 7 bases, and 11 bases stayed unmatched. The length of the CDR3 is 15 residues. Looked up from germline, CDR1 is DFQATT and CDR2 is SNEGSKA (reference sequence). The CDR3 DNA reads TGCAGTGCTAGTATCGCGCGGGGGGGCATAAATACGCAGTATTTT. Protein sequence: CSASIARGGINTQYF.

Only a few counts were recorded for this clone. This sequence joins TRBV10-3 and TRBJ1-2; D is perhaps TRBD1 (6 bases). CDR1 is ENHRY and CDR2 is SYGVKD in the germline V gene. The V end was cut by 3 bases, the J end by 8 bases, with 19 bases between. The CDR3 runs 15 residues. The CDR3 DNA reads TGTGCCATCAGTGACCCGACAGGTCTGTTGACGGGCTACACCTTC. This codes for CAISDPTGLLTGYTF.